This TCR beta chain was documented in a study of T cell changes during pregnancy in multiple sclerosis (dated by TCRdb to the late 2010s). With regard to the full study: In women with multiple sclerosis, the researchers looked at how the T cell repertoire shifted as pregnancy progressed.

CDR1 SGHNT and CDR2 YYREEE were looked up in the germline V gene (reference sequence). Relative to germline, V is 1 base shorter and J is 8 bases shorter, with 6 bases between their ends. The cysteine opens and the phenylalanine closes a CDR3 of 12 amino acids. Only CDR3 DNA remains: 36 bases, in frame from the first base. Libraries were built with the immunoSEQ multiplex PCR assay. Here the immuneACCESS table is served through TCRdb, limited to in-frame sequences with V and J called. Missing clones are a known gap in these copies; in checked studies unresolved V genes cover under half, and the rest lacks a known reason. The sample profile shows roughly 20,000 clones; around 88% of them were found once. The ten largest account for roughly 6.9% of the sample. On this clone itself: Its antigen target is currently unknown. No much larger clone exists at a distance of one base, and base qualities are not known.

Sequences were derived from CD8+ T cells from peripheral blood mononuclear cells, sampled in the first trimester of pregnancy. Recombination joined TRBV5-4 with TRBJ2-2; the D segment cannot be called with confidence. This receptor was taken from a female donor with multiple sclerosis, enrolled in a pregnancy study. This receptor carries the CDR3 CASSLSVGELFF. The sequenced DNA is TGTGCCAGCAGCTTGTCTGTAGGGGAGCTGTTTTTT.